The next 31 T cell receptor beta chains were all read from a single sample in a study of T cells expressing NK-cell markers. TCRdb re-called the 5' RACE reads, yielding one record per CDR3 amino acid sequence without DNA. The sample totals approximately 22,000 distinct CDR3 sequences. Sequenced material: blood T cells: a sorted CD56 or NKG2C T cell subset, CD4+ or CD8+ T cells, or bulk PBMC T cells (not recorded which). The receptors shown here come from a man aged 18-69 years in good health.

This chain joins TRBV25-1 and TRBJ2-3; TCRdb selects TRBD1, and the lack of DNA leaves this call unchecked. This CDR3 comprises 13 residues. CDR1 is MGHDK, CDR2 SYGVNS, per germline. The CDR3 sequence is CASSPGVTDTQYF. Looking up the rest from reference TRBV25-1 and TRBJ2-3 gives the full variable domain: EADIYQTPRYLVIGTGKKITLECSQTMGHDKMYWYQQDPGMELHLIHYSYGVNSTEKGDLSSESTVSRIRTEHFPLTLESARPSHTSQYLCASSPGVTDTQYFGPGTRLTVL.

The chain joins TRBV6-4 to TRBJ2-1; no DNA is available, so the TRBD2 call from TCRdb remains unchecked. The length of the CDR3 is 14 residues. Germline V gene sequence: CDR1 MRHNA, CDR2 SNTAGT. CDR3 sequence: CASSDGSERGEQFF.

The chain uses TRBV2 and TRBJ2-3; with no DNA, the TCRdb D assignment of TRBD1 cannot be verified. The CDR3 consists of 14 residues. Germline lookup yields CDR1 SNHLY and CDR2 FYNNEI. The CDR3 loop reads CASSDVGASDTQYF.

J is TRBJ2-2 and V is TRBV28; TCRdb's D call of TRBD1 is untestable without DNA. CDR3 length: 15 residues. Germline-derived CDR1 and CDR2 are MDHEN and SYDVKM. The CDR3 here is CASSAPPLNTGELFF.

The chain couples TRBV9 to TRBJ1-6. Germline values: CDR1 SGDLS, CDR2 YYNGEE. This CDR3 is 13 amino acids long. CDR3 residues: CASSLHTNSPLHF.

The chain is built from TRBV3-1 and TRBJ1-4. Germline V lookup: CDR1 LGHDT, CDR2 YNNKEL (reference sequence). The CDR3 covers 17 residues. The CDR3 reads CASSPALMGRRDEKLFF.

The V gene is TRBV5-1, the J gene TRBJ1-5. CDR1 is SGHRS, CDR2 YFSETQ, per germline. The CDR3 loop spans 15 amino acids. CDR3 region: CASSLVGELGQPQHF.

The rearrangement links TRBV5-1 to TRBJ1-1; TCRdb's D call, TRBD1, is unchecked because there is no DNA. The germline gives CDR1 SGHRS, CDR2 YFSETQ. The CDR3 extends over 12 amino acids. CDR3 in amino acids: CASSHTGKEAFF.

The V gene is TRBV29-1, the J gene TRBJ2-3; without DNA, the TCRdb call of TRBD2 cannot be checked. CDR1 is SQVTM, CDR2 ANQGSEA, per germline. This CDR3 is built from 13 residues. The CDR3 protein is CSVLPAGTDTQYF.

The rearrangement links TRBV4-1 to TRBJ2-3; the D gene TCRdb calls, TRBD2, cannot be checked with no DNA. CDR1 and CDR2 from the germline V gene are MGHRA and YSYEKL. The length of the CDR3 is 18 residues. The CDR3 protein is CAASPVTAGGVYTDTQYF.

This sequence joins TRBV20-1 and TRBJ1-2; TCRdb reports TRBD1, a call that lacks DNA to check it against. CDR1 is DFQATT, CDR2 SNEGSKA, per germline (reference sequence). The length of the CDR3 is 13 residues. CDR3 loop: CSARDNPGVGYTF.

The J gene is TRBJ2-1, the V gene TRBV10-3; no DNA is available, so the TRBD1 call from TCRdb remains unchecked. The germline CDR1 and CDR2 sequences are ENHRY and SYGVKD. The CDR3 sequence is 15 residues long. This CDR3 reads CAIRPTGTGYNEQFF.

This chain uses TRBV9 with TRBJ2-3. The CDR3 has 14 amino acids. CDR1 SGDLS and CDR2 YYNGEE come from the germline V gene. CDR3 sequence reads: CASSVGPVTDTQYF.

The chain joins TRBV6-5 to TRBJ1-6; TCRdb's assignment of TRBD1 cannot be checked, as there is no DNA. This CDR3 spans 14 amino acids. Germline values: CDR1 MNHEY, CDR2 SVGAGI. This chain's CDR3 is CASSSPGQNSPLHF.

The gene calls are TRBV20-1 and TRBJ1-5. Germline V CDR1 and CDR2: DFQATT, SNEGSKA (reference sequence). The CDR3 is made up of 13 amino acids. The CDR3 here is CSASDGSNQPQHF.

CDR3 residues: CASSPARGGYYGYTF. The chain employs TRBV12-3 or TRBV12-4 and TRBJ1-2; there is no DNA to check the TCRdb D call of TRBD1. This CDR3 is built from 15 residues.

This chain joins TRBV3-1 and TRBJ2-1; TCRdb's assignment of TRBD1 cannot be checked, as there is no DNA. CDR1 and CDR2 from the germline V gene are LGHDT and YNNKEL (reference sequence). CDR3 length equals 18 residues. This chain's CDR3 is CASSQNPWQGAEISWQFF.

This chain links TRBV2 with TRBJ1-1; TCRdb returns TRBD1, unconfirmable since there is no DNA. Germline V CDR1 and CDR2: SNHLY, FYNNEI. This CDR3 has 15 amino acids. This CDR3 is CASSKTDRGATEAFF.

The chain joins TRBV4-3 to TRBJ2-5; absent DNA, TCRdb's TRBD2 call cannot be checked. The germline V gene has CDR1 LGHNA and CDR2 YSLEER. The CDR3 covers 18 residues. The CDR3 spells CASSQALGTSGSWETQYF.

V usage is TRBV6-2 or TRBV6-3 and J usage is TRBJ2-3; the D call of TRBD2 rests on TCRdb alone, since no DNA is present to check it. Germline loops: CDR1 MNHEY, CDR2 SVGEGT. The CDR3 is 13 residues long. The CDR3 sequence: CASRLRGADTQYF.

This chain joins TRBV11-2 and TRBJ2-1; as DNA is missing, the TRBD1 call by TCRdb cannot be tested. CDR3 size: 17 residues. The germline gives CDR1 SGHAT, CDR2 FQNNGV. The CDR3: CASSFISRQGPLQGQFF. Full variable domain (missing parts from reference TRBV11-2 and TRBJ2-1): EAGVAQSPRYKIIEKRQSVAFWCNPISGHATLYWYQQILGQGPKLLIQFQNNGVVDDSQLPKDRFSAERLKGVDSTLKIQPAKLEDSAVYLCASSFISRQGPLQGQFFGPGTRLTVL.

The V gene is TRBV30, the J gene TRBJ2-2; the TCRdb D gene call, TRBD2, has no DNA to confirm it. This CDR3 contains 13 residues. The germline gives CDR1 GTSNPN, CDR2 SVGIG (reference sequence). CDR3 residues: CAWNVAEAGELFF.

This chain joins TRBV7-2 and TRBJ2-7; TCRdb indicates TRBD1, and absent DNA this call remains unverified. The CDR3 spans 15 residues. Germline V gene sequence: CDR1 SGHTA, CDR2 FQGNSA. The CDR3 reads CASSLQSYGTYEQYF.

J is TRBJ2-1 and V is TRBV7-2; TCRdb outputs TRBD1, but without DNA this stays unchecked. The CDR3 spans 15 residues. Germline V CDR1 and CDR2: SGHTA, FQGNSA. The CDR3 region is CASSLGDGGLYEQFF.

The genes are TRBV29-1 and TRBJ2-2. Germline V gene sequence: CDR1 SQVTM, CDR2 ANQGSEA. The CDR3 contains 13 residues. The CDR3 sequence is CSVQAMYTGELFF.

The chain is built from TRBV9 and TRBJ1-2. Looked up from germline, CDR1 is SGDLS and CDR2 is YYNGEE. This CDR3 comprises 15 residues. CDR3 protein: CASSVDTERRYGYTF.

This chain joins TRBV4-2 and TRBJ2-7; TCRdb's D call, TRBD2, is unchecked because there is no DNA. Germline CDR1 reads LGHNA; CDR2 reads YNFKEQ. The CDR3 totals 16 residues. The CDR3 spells CASSQTETSGSYEQYF.

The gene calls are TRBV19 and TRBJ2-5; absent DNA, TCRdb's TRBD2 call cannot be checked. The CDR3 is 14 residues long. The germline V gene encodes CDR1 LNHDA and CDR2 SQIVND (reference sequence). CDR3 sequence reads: CASSRTSGAETQYF.

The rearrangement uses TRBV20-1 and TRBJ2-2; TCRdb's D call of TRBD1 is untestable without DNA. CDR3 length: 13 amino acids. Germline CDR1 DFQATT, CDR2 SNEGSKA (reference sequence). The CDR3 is CSAKRTGAGELFF.

CDR3 in amino acids: CASSLTSLARDSYEQYF. The genes are TRBV4-1 and TRBJ2-7; TCRdb selects TRBD1, and the lack of DNA leaves this call unchecked. Germline V gene lookup returns CDR1 MGHRA and CDR2 YSYEKL. The CDR3 has 17 residues.

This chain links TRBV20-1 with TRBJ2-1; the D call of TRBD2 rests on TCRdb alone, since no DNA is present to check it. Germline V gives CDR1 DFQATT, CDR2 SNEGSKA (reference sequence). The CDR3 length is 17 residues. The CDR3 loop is CSARPGLAGGTYNEQFF.